Shown below are 20 T cell receptor beta chains from a single sample sequenced in a study of neoadjuvant anti-PD-1 for oral cavity cancer. Some clones are missing from TCRdb's copy, which holds only in-frame ones; the method was immunoSEQ multiplex PCR. The table shows 84,000 or so clones, with 84% occurring only once. The sequenced sample was PBMCs, obtained before nivolumab (anti-PD-1) treatment. These receptors came from a person aged 35-79 years with oral cavity squamous cell carcinoma.

This chain connects TRBV28 to TRBJ2-2, with 8 bases lining up with TRBD2. This CDR3 spans 16 amino acids. V shed 5 bases and J 1 base; nucleotides not matched to a gene: 6. Germline V CDR1 and CDR2: MDHEN, SYDVKM. CDR3 in amino acids: CASSSSGAGNTGELFF. The CDR3 nucleotides read TGTGCCAGCAGTAGTAGCGGGGCGGGGAACACCGGGGAGCTGTTTTTT.

The V and J genes are TRBV10-3 and TRBJ1-2; D gene uncertain. Trimming cost V 3 bases and J 2 bases, with 16 bases left between them. The germline CDR1 and CDR2 sequences are ENHRY and SYGVKD. The CDR3 runs to 16 residues. The CDR3 protein is CAISDNSGRGNYGYTF. Written as DNA, the CDR3 is TGTGCCATCAGTGACAACAGCGGGCGAGGAAACTATGGCTACACCTTC.

This sequence joins TRBV6-6 and TRBJ2-5; possibly TRBD2 for D (5 bases). V lost 6 bases and J lost 7, with 9 bases in between. CDR1 MNHNY and CDR2 SVGAGI come from the germline V gene (reference sequence). This CDR3 is built from 11 residues. The CDR3 region has the DNA TGTGCCAGCAGGGGCGAGGGGACCCAGTACTTC. Translated, it gives CASRGEGTQYF.

The chain recombines TRBV5-6 with TRBJ2-3, with D tentatively TRBD2 (7 bases). Germline assignment: CDR1 SGHDT and CDR2 YYEEEE. Trimming removed 2 bases at V and 5 bases at J, with 18 bases between. This CDR3 spans 16 amino acids. CDR3 amino acids: CASSLLTRGAGDTQYF. Written as DNA, the CDR3 is TGTGCCAGCAGCTTATTAACCCGGGGGGCCGGAGATACGCAGTATTTT.

CDR3 region: CASSGQGATNEKLFF. CDR3 DNA sequence: TGTGCCAGCAGCGGGCAGGGTGCAACTAATGAAAAACTGTTTTTT. The chain recombines TRBV11-2 with TRBJ1-4; weak D call: TRBD1 (5 bases). CDR1 and CDR2 (germline): SGHAT, FQNNGV. V was shortened by 5 bases and J by 0 bases, with 10 bases between the two germline ends. CDR3 length: 15 amino acids.

The gene calls are TRBV5-1 and TRBJ2-1; weak D call: TRBD2 (6 bases). CDR3 length: 14 amino acids. V was pared by 5 bases and J by 7 bases, with 16 bases between. Per germline, CDR1 SGHRS and CDR2 YFSETQ. CDR3 loop: CASRGLLVYNEQFF. DNA for the CDR3: TGCGCCAGCAGGGGACTCCTTGTTTATAATGAGCAGTTCTTC.

The gene calls are TRBV6-1 and TRBJ2-1; D is unresolved. The CDR3 length is 11 residues. Germline V gene lookup returns CDR1 MNHNS and CDR2 SASEGT. Trimming left V 7 bases short and J 3 bases short, with 4 bases between. Here the CDR3 reads CASTNYNEQFF. CDR3 DNA sequence: TGTGCCAGCACTAACTACAATGAGCAGTTCTTC.

V and J are TRBV7-2 and TRBJ2-5; either TRBD1 or TRBD2 may fit D (5 bases each). V lost 3 bases to trimming and J lost 3 bases, with 17 bases between them. From germline, CDR1 is SGHTA and CDR2 FQGNSA. This CDR3 comprises 16 residues. The CDR3 DNA reads as TGTGCCAGCAGCTTCCGACCAGGGACGGGAAAAGAGACCCAGTACTTC. Amino acid sequence: CASSFRPGTGKETQYF.

V gene TRBV6-5 combines with J gene TRBJ1-4, with D unclear. V lost 8 bases and J lost 8, with 15 bases in between. Germline assignment: CDR1 MNHEY and CDR2 SVGAGI. This CDR3 has 13 residues. DNA for the CDR3: TGTGCCAGCTGTGACTCCCGATGGGAAAAACTGTTTTTT. Translated, it gives CASCDSRWEKLFF.

The J gene is TRBJ1-1, the V gene TRBV2; no firm D call. The V and J ends lost 7 bases and 4 bases respectively, with 13 bases between them. CDR3 length: 13 amino acids. Looked up from germline, CDR1 is SNHLY and CDR2 is FYNNEI. Here the CDR3 DNA reads TGTGCCAGCATGTCGGGTAATCCCACTGAAGCTTTCTTT. Translation gives CASMSGNPTEAFF.

V usage is TRBV20-1 and J usage is TRBJ1-4; D uncertain. The germline CDR1 and CDR2 sequences are DFQATT and SNEGSKA (reference sequence). The CDR3 is made up of 11 amino acids. V lost 6 bases and J lost 8, with 10 bases in between. CDR3 sequence reads: CSAGGYEKLFF. The CDR3 region has the DNA TGCAGTGCAGGAGGCTACGAAAAACTGTTTTTT.

This clone has a single count. The rearrangement joins TRBV6-6 to TRBJ2-5; 8 bases map to TRBD2. The end of the DNA is better explained by TRBJ2-7, so the J call may be wrong. Germline CDR1 is MNHNY and CDR2 is SVGAGI (reference sequence). This CDR3 comprises 14 residues. The CDR3 DNA reads TGTGCCAGCAGCCCGGGGAGCGGGAGACACGAGCAGTACTTC. It codes for CASSPGSGRHEQYF.

The chain uses TRBV6-6 and TRBJ2-5; weak D call: TRBD2 (5 bases). CDR1 and CDR2 (germline): MNHNY, SVGAGI (reference sequence). The V and J ends lost 4 bases and 5 bases respectively, with 14 bases between them. The CDR3 length is 14 residues. The CDR3 here is CASSFTQPGETQYF. The CDR3 coding sequence is TGTGCCAGCAGTTTCACACAGCCGGGGGAGACCCAGTACTTC.

This clone was counted a few times. The genes are TRBV15 and TRBJ2-1; D is unclear. The germline CDR1 and CDR2 sequences are LNHNV and YYDKDF (reference sequence). There are 15 residues in the CDR3. V dropped 0 bases and J dropped 8 bases, with 14 bases sitting between them. The DNA for the CDR3 is TGTGCCACCAGCAGAGATAATCGCCAAGGGTATGAGCAGTTCTTC. It yields the protein CATSRDNRQGYEQFF.

This chain links TRBV27 with TRBJ2-1; D may be TRBD1 (7 bases). CDR3 length: 13 residues. The V gene lost 4 bases and the J gene lost 10 bases, with 14 bases spanning the gap. The germline CDR1 and CDR2 sequences are MNHEY and SMNVEV (reference sequence). CDR3 coding DNA: TGTGCCAGCAGTTATCCAGGGGGGTTCGAGCAGTTCTTC. Amino acid sequence: CASSYPGGFEQFF.

The V gene is TRBV5-1, the J gene TRBJ1-2; 8 bases are shared with TRBD1. Trimming cost V 4 bases and J 6 bases; bases outside gene matches: 11. Germline V CDR1 and CDR2: SGHRS, YFSETQ. The CDR3 consists of 15 residues. CDR3 in amino acids: CASSRLITGGDGYTF. In DNA, the CDR3 is TGCGCCAGCAGCCGCTTGATAACAGGGGGAGATGGCTACACCTTC.

The chain joins TRBV10-3 to TRBJ1-3; D may be TRBD1 (6 bases). The ends were cut back, 9 bases at V and 3 bases at J, with 9 bases in the middle. The CDR3 sequence is 12 residues long. Germline-derived CDR1 and CDR2 are ENHRY and SYGVKD. This CDR3 reads CAIQGSGNTIYF. Here the CDR3 DNA reads TGTGCCATACAGGGTAGTGGAAACACCATATATTTT.

The CDR3 region has the DNA TGTGCCATCAGTGACCAGGACTCCGGAGGTGGAAAACTGTTTTTT. It translates to CAISDQDSGGGKLFF. The chain uses TRBV10-3 and TRBJ1-4; D is unclear. V lost 3 bases, J lost 10 bases, and 18 bases lay in between. The CDR3 runs 15 residues. CDR1 and CDR2 from the germline V gene are ENHRY and SYGVKD.

The chain carries TRBV7-9 and TRBJ2-7; D call uncertain. Trimming left V 9 bases short and J 2 bases short, with 5 bases between. CDR3 size: 10 residues. From germline, CDR1 is SEHNR and CDR2 FQNEAQ (reference sequence). For the CDR3, the DNA is TGTGCCAGTGGGACCTACGAGCAGTACTTC. Protein: CASGTYEQYF.

This rearrangement joins TRBV7-2 to TRBJ1-5; the D gene is possibly TRBD1 (6 bases). The CDR3 runs to 15 residues. Germline V CDR1 and CDR2: SGHTA, FQGNSA. Trimming removed 0 bases at V and 6 bases at J, with 12 bases between. CDR3 in amino acids: CASSLAPGQRQPQHF. The CDR3 region has the DNA TGTGCCAGCAGCTTAGCACCGGGACAACGTCAGCCCCAGCATTTT.